The 5 T cell receptor beta chains listed next were all sequenced from one sample in a study of blood T cell repertoires in COVID-19. Generated by immunoSEQ multiplex PCR, the TCRdb table keeps only in-frame clones and is missing some. The sample has over 250,000 clones; around nine tenths are singletons. Sequenced sample: PBMCs or T cells enriched from blood (not recorded which). These TCRs come from a woman in her late teens or twenties who had recovered from COVID-19.

The chain is built from TRBV7-2 and TRBJ2-4, with D possibly TRBD2 on 6 matching bases. This CDR3 comprises 15 residues. Germline CDR1 reads SGHTA; CDR2 reads FQGNSA. The V end was cut by 5 bases, the J end by 6 bases, with 17 bases between. The CDR3 is CASSLRLAEINIQYF. DNA of the CDR3: TGTGCCAGCAGCCTCCGATTAGCGGAGATAAACATTCAGTACTTC.

J is TRBJ1-1 and V is TRBV28; perhaps TRBD1 as D (6 bases). This CDR3 comprises 13 residues. The germline V gene has CDR1 MDHEN and CDR2 SYDVKM. As DNA, the CDR3 is TGTGTCGCGGGGGGCAGGCGTTTCACTGAAGCTTTCTTT. Translated: CVAGGRRFTEAFF.

The V and J genes are TRBV5-1 and TRBJ1-1; 9 bases line up with TRBD1. V dropped 0 bases and J dropped 4; count of bases not matched to a gene: 7. CDR1 and CDR2 (germline): SGHRS, YFSETQ. The CDR3 contains 16 residues. The CDR3 DNA is TGCGCCAGCAGCTTGGCCTTTGCACAGGGGGCCACTGAAGCTTTCTTT. This translates into CASSLAFAQGATEAFF.

The rearrangement joins TRBV19 to TRBJ1-3; a possible D gene is TRBD1 (5 bases). The CDR3 length is 17 residues. V gave up 0 bases and J gave up 2 bases, with 14 bases separating them. Looked up from germline, CDR1 is LNHDA and CDR2 is SQIVND (reference sequence). CDR3 sequence reads: CASSIDHRRHAGNTIYF. Here the CDR3 DNA reads TGTGCCAGTAGTATAGATCACAGGAGACACGCTGGAAACACCATATATTTT.

V is TRBV3-1 (or the pseudogene TRBV3-2) and J is TRBJ2-7; no reliable D call. This CDR3 is built from 13 residues. The V end was cut by 0 bases, the J end by 6 bases, with 9 bases between. Germline values: CDR1 LGHDT, CDR2 YNNKEL (reference sequence). The CDR3 region has the DNA TGTGCCAGCAGCCAAGACGGTCCTTTCGAGCAGTACTTC. The encoded protein is CASSQDGPFEQYF.